Below, 16 T cell receptor beta chains from the same sample are listed, as sequenced in a study of cytomegalovirus exposure and HLA in healthy donors. It was with 60 Vbeta and 13 Jbeta primers that the PCR ran. Here immunoSEQ multiplex PCR was the method, and the copy in TCRdb shows in-frame clones only, minus some. The sample includes roughly 80,000 clones, approximately 62% seen only once; the top ten take 4.4%. Sequences were obtained from PBMCs. These TCRs come from a male donor in good health and CMV-seropositive.

The rearrangement joins TRBV18 to TRBJ1-5; D might be TRBD1 (5 bases). Germline CDR1 KGHSH, CDR2 LQKENI. Trimming removed 6 bases from V and 5 bases from J, with 14 bases in between. The CDR3 runs 14 residues. The CDR3 DNA sequence: TGTGCCAGCTCCCCGACCGGGGGGGATCAGCCCCAGCATTTT. This encodes CASSPTGGDQPQHF.

This clone has only a few counts. This chain links TRBV27 with TRBJ2-7; possible D gene TRBD1, 5 bases. The CDR3 length is 13 residues. Trimming removed 3 bases at V and 7 bases at J, with 13 bases between. In germline, CDR1 is MNHEY, CDR2 SMNVEV (reference sequence). The DNA for the CDR3 is TGTGCCAGCAGTTTGGGCAGGGCCGAGGAGCAGTACTTC. Translation: CASSLGRAEEQYF.

A few counts support this clone. The J gene is TRBJ1-4, the V gene TRBV10-3; tentative D call: TRBD1 (6 bases). The CDR3 length is 16 residues. The V gene lost 7 bases and the J gene lost 2 bases, with 17 bases spanning the gap. Germline lookup yields CDR1 ENHRY and CDR2 SYGVKD. CDR3 nucleotides: TGTGCCATCAAAGACGACAGGATCGGGACTAATGAAAAACTGTTTTTT. Translation gives CAIKDDRIGTNEKLFF.

This clone was detected only a few times. This chain uses TRBV9 with TRBJ2-7; weak D call: TRBD1 (7 bases). This CDR3 has 15 amino acids. V lost 0 bases to trimming and J lost 0 bases, with 10 bases between them. Per the germline V gene, CDR1 is SGDLS and CDR2 is YYNGEE. CDR3 nucleotides: TGTGCCAGCAGCGTAGCAGGGGGGCCCTCCTACGAGCAGTACTTC. Translating gives CASSVAGGPSYEQYF.

This clone was counted once. This chain connects TRBV7-2 to TRBJ2-5; maybe TRBD2 (6 bases). CDR3 length: 13 residues. V was shortened by 1 base and J by 3 bases, with 6 bases between the two germline ends. Looked up from germline, CDR1 is SGHTA and CDR2 is FQGNSA. DNA of the CDR3: TGTGCCAGCAGCTTAGAGCGGGAAGAGACCCAGTACTTC. This codes for CASSLEREETQYF. Complete variable domain (other parts from reference TRBV7-2 and TRBJ2-5): GAGVSQSPSNKVTEKGKDVELRCDPISGHTALYWYRQSLGQGLEFLIYFQGNSAPDKSGLPSDRFSAERTGGSVSTLTIQRTQQEDSAVYLCASSLEREETQYFGPGTRLLVL.

V and J are TRBV5-1 and TRBJ2-5; 12 bases match TRBD2. The CDR3 is 14 residues long. CDR1 and CDR2 (germline): SGHRS, YFSETQ. Losses at the gene ends were 7 bases for V and 2 bases for J; bases not matched to a gene: 3. The CDR3 sequence is CASGLAGPQETQYF. The CDR3 nucleotides are TGCGCCAGCGGACTAGCGGGGCCTCAAGAGACCCAGTACTTC.

The rearrangement links TRBV4-1 to TRBJ2-3; TRBD2 matches 13 bases. The V and J ends lost 4 bases and 5 bases, in that order; junction bases with no gene match: 6. The CDR3 contains 16 residues. CDR1 and CDR2 from the germline V gene are MGHRA and YSYEKL. CDR3 in DNA: TGCGCCAGCAGCCCTGGACTAGCGGGAGTAGTAGATACGCAGTATTTT. Translated: CASSPGLAGVVDTQYF.

This chain joins TRBV9 and TRBJ2-3; tentative D call: TRBD2 (6 bases). Trimming took 0 bases from V and 6 from J, leaving 14 bases between them. The CDR3 covers 15 residues. The germline gives CDR1 SGDLS, CDR2 YYNGEE. The chain's CDR3 is CASSVGSSEGDTQYF. DNA of the CDR3: TGTGCCAGCAGCGTAGGGTCTAGCGAAGGGGATACGCAGTATTTT.

The sample holds a few counts of this clone. DNA for the CDR3: TGCGCCAGCAGCTTGAGGTTAGGTGCGGGAGGGGGCGATGAGCAGTTCTTC. Its protein is CASSLRLGAGGGDEQFF. The V call is TRBV5-1, the J call TRBJ2-1; 9 bases line up with TRBD2. J gave up 8 bases and V 1 base, and 13 bases lay outside the gene matches. Germline lookup yields CDR1 SGHRS and CDR2 YFSETQ. The CDR3 extends over 17 amino acids.

This clone was counted a few times. Relative to the germline gene, one junction end is altered; a read error may explain this. The V gene is TRBV7-9, the J gene TRBJ1-5, with TRBD1 identical over 9 bases. The CDR3 sequence is 14 residues long. The germline gives CDR1 SEHNR, CDR2 FQNEAQ (reference sequence). CDR3 sequence (DNA): TGTTCCAGCAGCCTAACAGGGGGCGGTCAGCCCCAGCATTTT. Protein product: CSSSLTGGGQPQHF.

This clone was seen repeatedly, ten times or more. The chain is built from TRBV27 and TRBJ1-6; TRBD1 matches 8 bases. Trimming at V came to 7 bases and at J to 6 bases, leaving 11 bases not matched to a gene. The CDR3 runs to 16 residues. Germline V gene lookup returns CDR1 MNHEY and CDR2 SMNVEV (reference sequence). The CDR3 reads CASTYGQGIFNSPLHF. The CDR3 DNA reads as TGTGCCAGCACTTACGGACAGGGTATTTTTAATTCACCCCTCCACTTT.

This chain links TRBV5-1 with TRBJ2-7, with a possible D match to TRBD1 (6 bases). Per the germline V gene, CDR1 is SGHRS and CDR2 is YFSETQ. The CDR3 spans 14 residues. V lost 3 bases to trimming and J lost 2 bases, with 12 bases between them. The CDR3 spells CASSWGQGPYEQYF. Here the CDR3 DNA reads TGCGCCAGCAGCTGGGGGCAGGGGCCCTACGAGCAGTACTTC.

J is TRBJ2-7 and V is TRBV15; TRBD1 is a possible D gene (5 bases). V was cut by 5 bases and J by 13 bases, with 24 bases left in between. Germline CDR1 and CDR2: LNHNV and YYDKDF (reference sequence). CDR3 size: 14 residues. DNA of the CDR3: TGTGCCACCAGCTCCCGTACCTTTGACAGCCGTTTATACTTC. Protein sequence: CATSSRTFDSRLYF.

This clone was seen only a few times. This chain links TRBV27 with TRBJ2-6, with a possible D match to TRBD2 (6 bases). The germline gives CDR1 MNHEY, CDR2 SMNVEV (reference sequence). This CDR3 has 17 amino acids. V was trimmed by 5 bases and J by 3 bases, leaving 17 bases between them. CDR3 nucleotides: TGTGCCAGCAGTCTCAGGGACCCGCGGGGTGGGGCCAACGTCCTGACTTTC. It specifies CASSLRDPRGGANVLTF.

V gene TRBV13 combines with J gene TRBJ2-1; 13 nucleotides line up with TRBD2. The CDR3 length is 15 residues. V lost 5 bases to trimming and J lost 8 bases; unmatched junction nucleotides: 6. Germline V CDR1 and CDR2: PRHDT, FYEKMQ (reference sequence). The CDR3 DNA is TGTGCCAGCAGCGTACTAGCGGGAGGGCCACATGAGCAGTTCTTC. Its protein product is CASSVLAGGPHEQFF.

The chain is built from TRBV30 and TRBJ1-5; 10 bases fit TRBD1. Germline V gives CDR1 GTSNPN, CDR2 SVGIG (reference sequence). The V segment lost 4 bases and the J segment 5 bases; nucleotides outside the gene matches: 5. The CDR3 contains 14 residues. CDR3 DNA: TGTGCCTGGAAAACCGGGACAGGGGATCAGCCCCAGCATTTT. This encodes CAWKTGTGDQPQHF.